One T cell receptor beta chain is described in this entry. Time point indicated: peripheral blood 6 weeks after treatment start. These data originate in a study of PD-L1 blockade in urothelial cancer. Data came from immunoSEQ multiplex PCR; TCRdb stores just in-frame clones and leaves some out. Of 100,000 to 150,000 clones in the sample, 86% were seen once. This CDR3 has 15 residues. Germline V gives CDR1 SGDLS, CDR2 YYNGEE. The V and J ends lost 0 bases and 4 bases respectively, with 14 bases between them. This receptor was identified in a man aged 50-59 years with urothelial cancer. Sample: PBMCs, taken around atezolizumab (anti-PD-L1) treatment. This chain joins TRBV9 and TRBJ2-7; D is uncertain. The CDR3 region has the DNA TGTGCCAGCAGCGTAGCGGGTGGATCCCAATACGAGCAGTACTTC. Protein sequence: CASSVAGGSQYEQYF.